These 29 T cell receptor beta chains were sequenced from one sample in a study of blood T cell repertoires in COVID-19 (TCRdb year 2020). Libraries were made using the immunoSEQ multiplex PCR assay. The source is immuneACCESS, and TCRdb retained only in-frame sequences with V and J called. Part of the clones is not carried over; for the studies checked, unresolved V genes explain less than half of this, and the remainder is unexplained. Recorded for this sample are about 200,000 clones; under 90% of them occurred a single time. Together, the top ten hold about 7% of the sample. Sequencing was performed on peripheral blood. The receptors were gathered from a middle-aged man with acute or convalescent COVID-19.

The CDR3: CASSLTGAGNQPQHF. DNA for the CDR3: TGTGCCAGCAGTTTAACAGGGGCAGGCAATCAGCCCCAGCATTTT. This chain connects TRBV27 to TRBJ1-5; 7 nucleotides agree with TRBD1. The V gene's germline CDR1 is MNHEY and CDR2 SMNVEV (reference sequence). There are 15 residues in the CDR3. With V trimmed by 2 bases and J by 2 bases, 3 bases remained unmatched.

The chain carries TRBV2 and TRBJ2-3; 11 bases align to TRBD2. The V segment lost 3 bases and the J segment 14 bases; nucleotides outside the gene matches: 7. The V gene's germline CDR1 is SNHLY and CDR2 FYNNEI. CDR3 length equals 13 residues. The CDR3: CASSDPGLAVWYF. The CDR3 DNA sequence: TGTGCCAGCAGTGACCCGGGACTAGCGGTGTGGTATTTT. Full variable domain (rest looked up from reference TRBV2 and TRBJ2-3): EPEVTQTPSHQVTQMGQEVILRCVPISNHLYFYWYRQILGQKVEFLVSFYNNEISEKSEIFDDQFSVERPDGSNFTLKIRSTKLEDSAMYFCASSDPGLAVWYFGPGTRLTVL.

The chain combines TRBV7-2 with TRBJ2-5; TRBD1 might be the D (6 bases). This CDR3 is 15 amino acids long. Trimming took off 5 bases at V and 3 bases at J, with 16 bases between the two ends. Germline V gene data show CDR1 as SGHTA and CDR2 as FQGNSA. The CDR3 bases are TGTGCCAGCAGCCCCACCCTTACAGGGAAAGAGACCCAGTACTTC. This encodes CASSPTLTGKETQYF.

The CDR3 DNA is TGTGCCAGCAGCGACCTAACTCAGGGGGACAATGAGCAGTTCTTC. It specifies CASSDLTQGDNEQFF. This chain joins TRBV21-1 and TRBJ2-1; the table calls TRBD1, which could not be checked here. TRBV21-1 is annotated as a pseudogene. The CDR3 contains 15 residues.

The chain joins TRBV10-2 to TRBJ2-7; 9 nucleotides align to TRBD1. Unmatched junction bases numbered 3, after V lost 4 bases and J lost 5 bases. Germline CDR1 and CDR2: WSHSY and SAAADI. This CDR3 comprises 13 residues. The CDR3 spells CASSGTGVHEQYF. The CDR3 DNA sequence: TGCGCCAGCAGTGGGACAGGGGTCCACGAGCAGTACTTC.

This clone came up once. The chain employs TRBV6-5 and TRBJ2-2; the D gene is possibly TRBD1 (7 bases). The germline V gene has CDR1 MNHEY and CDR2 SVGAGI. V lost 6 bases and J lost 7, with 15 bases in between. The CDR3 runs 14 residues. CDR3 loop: CASSRQGGIGELFF. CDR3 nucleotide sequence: TGTGCCAGCAGCAGACAGGGCGGGATCGGGGAGCTGTTTTTT.

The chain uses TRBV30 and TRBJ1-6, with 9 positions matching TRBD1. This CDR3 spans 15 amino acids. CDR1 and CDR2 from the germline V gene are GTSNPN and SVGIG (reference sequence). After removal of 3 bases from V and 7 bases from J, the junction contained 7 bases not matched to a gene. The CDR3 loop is CAWRKDRGGNSPLHF. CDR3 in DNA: TGTGCCTGGAGGAAGGACAGGGGAGGGAATTCACCCCTCCACTTT.

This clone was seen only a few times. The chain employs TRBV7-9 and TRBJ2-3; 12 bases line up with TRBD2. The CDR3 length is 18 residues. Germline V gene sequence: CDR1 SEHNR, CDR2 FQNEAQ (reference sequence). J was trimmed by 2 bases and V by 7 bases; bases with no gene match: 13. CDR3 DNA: TGTGCCAGCACCAAAAGGAAACTAGCGGGGGGAATCACAGATACGCAGTATTTT. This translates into CASTKRKLAGGITDTQYF.

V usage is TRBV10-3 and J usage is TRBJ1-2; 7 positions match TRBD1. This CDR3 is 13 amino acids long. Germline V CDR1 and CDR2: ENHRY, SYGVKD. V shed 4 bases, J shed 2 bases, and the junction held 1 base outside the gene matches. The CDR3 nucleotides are TGTGCCATCAGTGGGGACAGAAACTATGGCTACACCTTC. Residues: CAISGDRNYGYTF.

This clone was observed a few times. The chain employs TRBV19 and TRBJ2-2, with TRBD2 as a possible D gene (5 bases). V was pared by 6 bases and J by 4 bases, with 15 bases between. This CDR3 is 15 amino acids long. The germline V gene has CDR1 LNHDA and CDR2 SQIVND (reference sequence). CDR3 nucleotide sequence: TGTGCCAGTAGGAGGCGTTTAGGACTCACCGGGGAGCTGTTTTTT. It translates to CASRRRLGLTGELFF.

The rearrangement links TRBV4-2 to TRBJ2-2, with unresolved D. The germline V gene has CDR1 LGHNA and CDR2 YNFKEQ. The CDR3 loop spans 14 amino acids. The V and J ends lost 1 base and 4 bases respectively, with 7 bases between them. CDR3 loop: CASSQASRTGELFF. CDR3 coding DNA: TGTGCCAGCAGCCAAGCTTCCCGCACCGGGGAGCTGTTTTTT.

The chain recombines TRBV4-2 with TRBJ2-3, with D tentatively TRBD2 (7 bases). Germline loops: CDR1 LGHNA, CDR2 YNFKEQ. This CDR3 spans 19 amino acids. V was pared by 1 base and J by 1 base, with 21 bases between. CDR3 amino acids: CASSQVDRGRGGRTDTQYF. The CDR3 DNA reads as TGTGCCAGCAGCCAAGTCGACCGGGGGAGGGGGGGACGCACAGATACGCAGTATTTT.

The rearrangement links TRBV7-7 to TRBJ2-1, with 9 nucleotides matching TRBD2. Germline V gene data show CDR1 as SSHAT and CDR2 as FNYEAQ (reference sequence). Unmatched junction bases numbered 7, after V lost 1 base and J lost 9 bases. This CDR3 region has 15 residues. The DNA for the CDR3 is TGTGCCAGCAGCTTAGATGGGCTAGCGGGGCGTGAGCAGTTCTTC. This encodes CASSLDGLAGREQFF.

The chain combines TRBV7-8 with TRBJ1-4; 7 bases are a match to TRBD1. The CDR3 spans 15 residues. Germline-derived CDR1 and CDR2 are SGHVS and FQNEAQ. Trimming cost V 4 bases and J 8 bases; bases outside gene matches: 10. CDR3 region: CASSSPTGWNEKLFF. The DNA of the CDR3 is TGTGCCAGCAGCTCCCCGACAGGGTGGAACGAAAAACTGTTTTTT.

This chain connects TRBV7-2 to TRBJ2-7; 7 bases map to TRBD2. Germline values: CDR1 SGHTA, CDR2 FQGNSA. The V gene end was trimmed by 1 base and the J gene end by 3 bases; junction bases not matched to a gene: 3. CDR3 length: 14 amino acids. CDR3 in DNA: TGTGCCAGCAGCTTAGGCGGGGGAAACTACGAGCAGTACTTC. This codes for CASSLGGGNYEQYF.

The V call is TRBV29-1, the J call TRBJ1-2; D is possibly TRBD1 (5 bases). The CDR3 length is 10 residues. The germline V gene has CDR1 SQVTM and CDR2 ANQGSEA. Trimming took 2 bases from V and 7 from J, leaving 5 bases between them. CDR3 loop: CSVERGGYTF. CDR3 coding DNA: TGCAGCGTTGAAAGGGGTGGCTACACCTTC.

This chain's CDR3 is CAWSGGFQETQYF. In nucleotides, the CDR3 is TGTGCCTGGAGCGGAGGCTTCCAAGAGACCCAGTACTTC. The chain has TRBV30 and TRBJ2-5; perhaps TRBD2 as D (5 bases). Trimming removed 3 bases from V and 1 base from J, with 9 bases in between. This CDR3 region has 13 residues. CDR1 is GTSNPN, CDR2 SVGIG, per germline (reference sequence).

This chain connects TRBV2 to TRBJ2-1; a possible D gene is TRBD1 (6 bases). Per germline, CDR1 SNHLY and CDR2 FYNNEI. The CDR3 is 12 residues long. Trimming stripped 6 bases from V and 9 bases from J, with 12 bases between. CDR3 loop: CASSKLGGEQFF. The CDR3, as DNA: TGTGCCAGCAGCAAACTAGGGGGTGAGCAGTTCTTC.

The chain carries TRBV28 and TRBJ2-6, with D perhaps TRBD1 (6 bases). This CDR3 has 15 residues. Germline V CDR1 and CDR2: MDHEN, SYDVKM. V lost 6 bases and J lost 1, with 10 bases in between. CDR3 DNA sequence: TGTGCCAGCAGCCAAGACAGGTCTGGGGCCAACGTCCTGACTTTC. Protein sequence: CASSQDRSGANVLTF. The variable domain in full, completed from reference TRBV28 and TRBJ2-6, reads DVKVTQSSRYLVKRTGEKVFLECVQDMDHENMFWYRQDPGLGLRLIYFSYDVKMKEKGDIPEGYSVSREKKERFSLILESASTNQTSMYLCASSQDRSGANVLTFGAGSRLTVL.

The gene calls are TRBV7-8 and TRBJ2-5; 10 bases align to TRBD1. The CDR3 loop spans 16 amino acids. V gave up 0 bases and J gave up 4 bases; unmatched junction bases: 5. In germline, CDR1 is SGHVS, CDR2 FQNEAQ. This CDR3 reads CASSLAVGQGGETQYF. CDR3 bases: TGTGCCAGCAGCTTAGCAGTCGGACAGGGGGGAGAGACCCAGTACTTC.

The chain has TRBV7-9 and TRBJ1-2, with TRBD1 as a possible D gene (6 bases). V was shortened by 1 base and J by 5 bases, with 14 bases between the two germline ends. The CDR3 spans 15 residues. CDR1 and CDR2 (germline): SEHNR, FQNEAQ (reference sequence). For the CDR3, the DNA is TGTGCCAGCAGCTTAGGCCGTGACAGGCGGTATGGCTACACCTTC. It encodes CASSLGRDRRYGYTF. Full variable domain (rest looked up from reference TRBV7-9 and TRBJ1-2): DTGVSQNPRHKITKRGQNVTFRCDPISEHNRLYWYRQTLGQGPEFLTYFQNEAQLEKSRLLSDRFSAERPKGSFSTLEIQRTEQGDSAMYLCASSLGRDRRYGYTFGSGTRLTVV.

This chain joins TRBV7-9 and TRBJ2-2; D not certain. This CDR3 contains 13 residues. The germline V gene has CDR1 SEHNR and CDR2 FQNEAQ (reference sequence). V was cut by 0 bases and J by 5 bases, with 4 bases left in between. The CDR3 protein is CASSLAGTGELFF. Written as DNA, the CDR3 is TGTGCCAGCAGCTTAGCCGGTACCGGGGAGCTGTTTTTT.

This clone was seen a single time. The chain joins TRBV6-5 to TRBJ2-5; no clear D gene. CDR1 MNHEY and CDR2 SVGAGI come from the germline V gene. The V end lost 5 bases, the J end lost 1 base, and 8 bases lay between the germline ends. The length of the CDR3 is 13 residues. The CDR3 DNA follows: TGTGCCAGCAGTCGGCCGGGCCAAGAGACCCAGTACTTC. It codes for CASSRPGQETQYF.

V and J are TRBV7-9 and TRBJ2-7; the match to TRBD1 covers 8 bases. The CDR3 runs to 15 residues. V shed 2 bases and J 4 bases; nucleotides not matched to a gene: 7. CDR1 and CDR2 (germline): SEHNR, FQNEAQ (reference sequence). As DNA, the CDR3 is TGTGCCAGCAGCTTATCAGACAGGGGCGGGTACGAGCAGTACTTC. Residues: CASSLSDRGGYEQYF.

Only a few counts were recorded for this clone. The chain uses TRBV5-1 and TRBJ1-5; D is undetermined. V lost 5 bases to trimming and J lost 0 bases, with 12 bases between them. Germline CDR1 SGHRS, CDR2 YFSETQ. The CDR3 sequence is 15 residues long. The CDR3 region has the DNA TGCGCCAGCAGATCAGGCCCTTATAGCAATCAGCCCCAGCATTTT. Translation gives CASRSGPYSNQPQHF.

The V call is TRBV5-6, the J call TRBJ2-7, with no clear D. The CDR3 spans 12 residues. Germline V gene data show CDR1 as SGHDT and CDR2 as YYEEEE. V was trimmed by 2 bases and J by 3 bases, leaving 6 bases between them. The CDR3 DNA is TGTGCCAGCAGCTTCGGAGTCTACGAGCAGTACTTC. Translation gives CASSFGVYEQYF.

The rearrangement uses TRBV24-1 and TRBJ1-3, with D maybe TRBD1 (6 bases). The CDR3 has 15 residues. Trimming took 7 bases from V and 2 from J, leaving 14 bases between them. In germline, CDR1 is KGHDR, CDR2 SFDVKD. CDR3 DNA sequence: TGTGCCACCAGCGATACCAGGGGTGCTGGAAACACCATATATTTT. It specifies CATSDTRGAGNTIYF.

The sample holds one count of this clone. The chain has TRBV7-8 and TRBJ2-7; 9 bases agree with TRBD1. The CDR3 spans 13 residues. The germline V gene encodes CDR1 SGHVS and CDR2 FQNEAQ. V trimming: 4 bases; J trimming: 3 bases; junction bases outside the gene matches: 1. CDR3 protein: CASSSDRGYEQYF. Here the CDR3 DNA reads TGTGCCAGCAGCTCGGACAGGGGCTACGAGCAGTACTTC.

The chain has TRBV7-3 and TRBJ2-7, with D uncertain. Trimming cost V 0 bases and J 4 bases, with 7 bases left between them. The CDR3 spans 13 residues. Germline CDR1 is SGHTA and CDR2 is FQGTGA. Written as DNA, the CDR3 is TGTGCCAGCAGCTTAACCCCACAATACGAGCAGTACTTC. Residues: CASSLTPQYEQYF.